These T cell receptor beta chains were read from a single sample in a study of early T cells in non-severe SARS-CoV-2 infection. Using its own MiXCR run on the 5' RACE reads, TCRdb lists one record per CDR3 protein. The sample has 75,000 or so distinct CDR3 sequences; roughly 10% are singletons. The sample was whole blood, taken at baseline. The receptors here all came from an adult who was a healthcare worker with PCR-confirmed SARS-CoV-2 infection or an uninfected control (not recorded which). Both conserved end residues are part of each CDR3. The order of the fields is clone size, D gene, J gene, V gene, CDR3 protein, CDR3 DNA. A D gene is named only where the DNA matches it firmly. For some rows the clone size is stated as once, few or many, or as a class when expanded; others skip it.

>many|NA|TRBJ2-7|TRBV4-2
CASSQEGTRVSEQYF
TGTGCCAGCAGCCAAGAAGGGACGCGGGTCTCCGAGCAGTACTTC
>few|TRBD1|TRBJ1-4|TRBV6-6
CASRYPGQGHEKLFF
TGTGCCAGCAGATATCCGGGACAGGGTCACGAAAAACTGTTTTTT
>NA|NA|TRBJ2-5|TRBV13
CASSLPGGLQETQYF
TGTGCCAGCAGCCTACCCGGGGGGCTACAAGAGACCCAGTACTTC
>few|TRBD1|TRBJ2-7|TRBV7-9
CASKGQGREQYF
TGTGCCAGTAAGGGACAGGGGCGCGAGCAGTACTTC
>many|NA|TRBJ1-6|TRBV6-6
CASRNNSPLHF
TGTGCCAGCAGGAATAATTCACCCCTCCACTTT
>NA|NA|TRBJ1-1|TRBV6-5
CASSYSRTAEAFF
TGTGCCAGCAGTTACTCGAGGACAGCCGAAGCTTTCTTT
>NA|NA|TRBJ1-3|TRBV3-1
CASRDPAGNTIYF
TGTGCCAGCAGGGACCCCGCTGGAAACACCATATATTTT
>many|NA|TRBJ1-5|TRBV12-3/TRBV12-4
CASSLEGQPQHF
TGTGCCAGCAGTTTGGAGGGTCAGCCCCAGCATTTT
>NA|TRBD2|TRBJ2-1|TRBV12-3/TRBV12-4
CASSFGGSKWEQFF
TGTGCCAGCAGTTTCGGGGGGTCAAAATGGGAGCAGTTCTTC
>NA|NA|TRBJ2-5|TRBV5-1
CASSFEGWGETQYF
TGCGCCAGCAGCTTTGAGGGCTGGGGAGAGACCCAGTACTTC
>few|NA|TRBJ1-3|TRBV7-2
CASSLDINTIYF
TGTGCCAGCAGCTTAGATATAAACACCATATATTTT
>NA|NA|TRBJ2-5|TRBV2
CASNTGGPRETQYF
TGTGCCAGCAACACCGGAGGGCCACGGGAGACCCAGTACTTC
>few|NA|TRBJ1-3|TRBV19
CASSLLWRSSGNTIYF
TGTGCCAGTAGTCTTTTGTGGCGTAGCTCTGGAAACACCATATATTTT
>many|NA|TRBJ1-5|TRBV2
CASSFLNQPQHF
TGTGCCAGCAGTTTTTTGAATCAGCCCCAGCATTTT
>once|NA|TRBJ1-1|TRBV4-1
CASSQEAAMNTEAFF
TGCGCCAGCAGCCAAGAGGCAGCCATGAACACTGAAGCTTTCTTT
>NA|NA|TRBJ2-7|TRBV5-1
CASSLEGRAYEQYF
TGCGCCAGCAGCTTGGAGGGACGGGCCTACGAGCAGTACTTC
>few|TRBD2|TRBJ2-7|TRBV9
CASSVVGSGEQYF
TGTGCCAGCAGCGTAGTCGGTAGCGGGGAGCAGTACTTC
>few|NA|TRBJ2-1|TRBV4-2
CASSQDSGFTEQFF
TGTGCCAGCAGCCAAGATTCTGGTTTCACTGAGCAGTTCTTC
>few|NA|TRBJ2-5|TRBV20-1
CSASGERNQETQYF
TGCAGTGCTAGTGGTGAGCGGAACCAAGAGACCCAGTACTTC
>few|NA|TRBJ2-3|TRBV6-1
CASSVRGWGDTQYF
TGTGCCAGCAGTGTTCGCGGGTGGGGAGATACGCAGTATTTT
>NA|TRBD2|TRBJ2-7|TRBV19
CASSLEAGDYEQYF
TGTGCCAGTAGCCTGGAGGCGGGAGATTACGAGCAGTACTTC
>NA|TRBD1|TRBJ2-1|TRBV11-2
CASSLRGTGLAYNEQFF
TGTGCCAGCAGCTTAAGAGGGACAGGCCTCGCCTACAATGAGCAGTTCTTC
>NA|TRBD1|TRBJ1-2|TRBV27
CASSFRQGGMSGYTF
TGTGCCAGCAGTTTCCGACAGGGCGGAATGAGTGGCTACACCTTC
>many|NA|TRBJ2-3|TRBV7-9
CASSLLRGGVDTQYF
TGTGCCAGCAGCTTACTGCGGGGTGGTGTAGATACGCAGTATTTT
>many|TRBD2|TRBJ2-7|TRBV4-2
CASSQELAGGSNEQYF
TGTGCCAGCAGCCAAGAGCTAGCGGGAGGGAGTAACGAGCAGTACTTC
>few|TRBD2|TRBJ2-1|TRBV7-9
CASSLVAGVGSYNEQFF
TGTGCCAGCAGCTTAGTAGCGGGAGTGGGGTCCTACAATGAGCAGTTCTTC
>many|NA|TRBJ1-1|TRBV7-2
CASSFTSGTLGIF
TGTGCCAGCAGCTTTACATCCGGGACACTGGGGATCTTT
>NA|NA|TRBJ2-3|TRBV6-2/TRBV6-3
CASSHTSTDTQYF
TGTGCCAGCAGCCATACTAGCACAGATACGCAGTATTTT
>many|NA|TRBJ2-1|TRBV5-4
CASSGQAVNEQFF
TGTGCCAGCAGCGGGCAGGCGGTCAATGAGCAGTTCTTC
>NA|TRBD2|TRBJ2-7|TRBV7-9
CASSLVSGTHEQYF
TGTGCCAGCAGCTTAGTGAGCGGGACCCACGAGCAGTACTTC
>few|NA|TRBJ1-2|TRBV6-2/TRBV6-3
CASSLDRKTGYTF
TGTGCCAGCAGCCTAGACAGGAAAACTGGCTACACCTTC
>NA|NA|TRBJ2-4|TRBV10-3
CAIGASNLAKNIQYF
TGTGCCATCGGGGCAAGCAATTTGGCCAAAAACATTCAGTACTTC
>many|NA|TRBJ2-3|TRBV24-1
CATSGLWGTDTQYF
TGTGCCACCAGTGGCCTCTGGGGCACAGATACGCAGTATTTT
>NA|NA|TRBJ2-1|TRBV4-1
CASSQEISSIEQFF
TGCGCCAGCAGCCAAGAAATTAGTTCTATTGAGCAGTTCTTC
>many|NA|TRBJ2-5|TRBV19
CASSTSRGTLQETQYF
TGTGCCAGTAGTACCAGCCGCGGGACGCTCCAAGAGACCCAGTACTTC
>many|NA|TRBJ2-7|TRBV7-6
CASSSGGGYLYEQYF
TGTGCCAGCAGCTCCGGAGGGGGCTACCTCTACGAGCAGTACTTC
>many|TRBD1|TRBJ1-1|TRBV7-2
CASSYRQGLSTEAFF
TGTGCCAGCAGCTACCGACAGGGCCTTTCCACTGAAGCTTTCTTT
>many|NA|TRBJ2-5|TRBV7-2
CASSLGGQETQYF
TGTGCCAGCAGCTTAGGAGGCCAAGAGACCCAGTACTTC
>NA|TRBD2|TRBJ2-5|TRBV5-1
CASSTGLAPETQYF
TGCGCCAGCAGCACGGGACTAGCGCCAGAGACCCAGTACTTC
>many|TRBD1|TRBJ2-5|TRBV7-9
CASSRDRGSQETQYF
TGTGCCAGCAGCCGAGACAGGGGTAGCCAAGAGACCCAGTACTTC
>NA|TRBD1|TRBJ2-1|TRBV12-3/TRBV12-4
CASSHGDRREQFF
TGTGCCAGCAGTCACGGGGACAGGCGTGAGCAGTTCTTC
>NA|NA|TRBJ1-3|TRBV20-1
CSARGGDSGNTIYF
TGCAGTGCTAGAGGCGGTGACTCTGGAAACACCATATATTTT
>few|TRBD1|TRBJ2-1|TRBV5-1
CASSATGTVVFEQFF
TGCGCCAGCAGCGCCACCGGGACAGTAGTATTTGAGCAGTTCTTC
>few|NA|TRBJ2-7|TRBV4-3
CASSQVFAAYEQYF
TGCGCCAGCAGCCAAGTATTTGCTGCCTACGAGCAGTACTTC
>NA|TRBD2|TRBJ2-2|TRBV19
CASSLIAGGPGELFF
TGTGCCAGTAGTCTTATAGCGGGAGGGCCGGGGGAGCTGTTTTTT
>many|NA|TRBJ2-7|TRBV20-1
CSARTDTYEQYF
TGCAGTGCTAGGACTGACACCTACGAGCAGTACTTC
>NA|TRBD1|TRBJ1-4|TRBV20-1
CSATGGVKLFF
TGCAGTGCTACAGGGGGCGTGAAACTGTTTTTT
>NA|NA|TRBJ1-6|TRBV6-5
CASRGARNSPLHF
TGTGCCAGCAGGGGGGCGAGGAATTCACCCCTCCACTTT
>NA|NA|TRBJ2-7|TRBV28
CASTGGGYYEQYF
TGTGCCAGCACGGGCGGAGGCTACTACGAGCAGTACTTC